Listed here is a single T cell receptor beta chain. Primers used in a second PCR of roughly 7 to 12 cycles were a sample-barcoded 5' primer and a J-beta primer mix. TCRdb recomputed calls from the 5' RACE reads with MiXCR, one row per CDR3 protein. The sample records roughly 1.4 million distinct CDR3 sequences, around 55% being singletons. This specimen comes from a study of blood T cells in healthy people across ages. Germline assignment: CDR1 MNHNY and CDR2 SVGAGI (reference sequence). The CDR3 is 14 amino acids. This TCR was recovered from a young man in good health. V gene TRBV6-6 combines with J gene TRBJ2-7; 8 bases align to TRBD2. The DNA end lines up better with TRBJ2-5; the J call may be wrong. Sequencing was performed on blood. The CDR3 bases are TGTGCCAGCAGGGCCGGGACTAGACTTGAGACCCAGTACTTC. Translation: CASRAGTRLETQYF.